These T cell receptor beta chains were read from a single sample in a study of radiation and T cells in renal cell carcinoma. Only in-frame clones appear in the TCRdb table, and some are missing; sequencing was by immunoSEQ multiplex PCR. The top ten hold under 8.5% of the sample, which has roughly 92,000 clones, approximately 82% seen once. Sample: blood, taken from a patient whose treatment included radiotherapy and nephrectomy. The receptors derive from a man aged 60-69 years with renal cell carcinoma. Each CDR3 is given with its conserved first and last residue. The order of the fields is D gene, J gene, V gene, CDR3 protein. A D gene is named only where the DNA matches it firmly.

NA,TRBJ1-6,TRBV4-1,CASSQSSPGPLHF
NA,TRBJ2-7,TRBV28,CASSDGGTAYEQYF
NA,TRBJ2-7,TRBV9,CASSPDGGIYEQYF
NA,TRBJ1-5,TRBV6-5,CASSYGSSQPQHF
NA,TRBJ1-2,TRBV13,CASTVAGRVSNYGYTF
TRBD2,TRBJ2-5,TRBV4-1,CASSQGPGLAFGETQYF
NA,TRBJ2-7,TRBV6-6,CASSYSTGGATYEQYF
NA,TRBJ1-4,TRBV7-2,CASSLRGDEKLFF
TRBD1,TRBJ2-2,TRBV4-2,CASSLQTGAEGELFF
NA,TRBJ1-2,TRBV29-1,CSVTGPWGYTF
NA,TRBJ1-2,TRBV30,CAWSVVPGANYGYTF
NA,TRBJ2-7,TRBV5-1,CASTISGSYEQYF
NA,TRBJ1-5,TRBV16,CASSQSPGNQPQHF
NA,TRBJ2-1,TRBV6-4,CASSAFGSGTYNEQFF
NA,TRBJ2-7,TRBV20-1,CSARGPYEQYF
TRBD1,TRBJ1-2,TRBV7-6,CASSLGTGGNGYTF
NA,TRBJ2-3,TRBV20-1,CSARGVDTQYF
TRBD2,TRBJ2-1,TRBV5-1,CASSLPLAGGNEQFF
NA,TRBJ2-7,TRBV7-9,CASSGRGVEQYF
NA,TRBJ2-2,TRBV5-1,CASSLKGRAGELFF
TRBD2,TRBJ2-2,TRBV5-1,CASRELAGTGELFF
TRBD1,TRBJ1-1,TRBV9,CASSATGGLLSEAFF
NA,TRBJ1-1,TRBV19,CASSPRREDTEAFF
TRBD2,TRBJ2-1,TRBV19,CASRGLAGRWADEQFF
NA,TRBJ2-5,TRBV5-1,CASSFQGSRETQYF
NA,TRBJ2-1,TRBV30,CAWSGPGDEQFF
NA,TRBJ2-3,TRBV4-1,CASSQQSSGPDTQYF
TRBD2,TRBJ2-7,TRBV7-9,CASSPRGGAYEQYF
NA,TRBJ1-5,TRBV4-1,CASSQVFRLRGNQPQHF
NA,TRBJ1-5,TRBV6-1,CASSPGSVDQPQHF
NA,TRBJ2-7,TRBV5-8,CASSGGPQGYEQYF
TRBD2,TRBJ2-7,TRBV28,CASSLTSGISYEQYF